The source of this T cell receptor (beta chain) is a study of identical twins (dated by TCRdb to about 2016). Some background on the complete study: To test whether fetal clonotypes persist, the study used deep sequencing on TCR alpha and beta repertoires from monozygotic twins, unrelated adults of various ages, and cord blood. To rule out contamination, the twin experiments were replicated at different times with different library preparation protocols.

Receptor amplification or capture employed 5' RACE. The sequencing machine was an Illumina HiSeq 2000. A universal primer binding site was added through template switching, and the final cDNA carried a unique molecular identifier so that TCR cDNA molecules could be counted accurately. First-strand cDNA for TCR alpha and beta chains was synthesized from specific primers in the conserved constant-segment region. To control for contamination, every cDNA library was double barcoded, receiving both a SMART-Mk sample barcode and Illumina barcodes. TruSeq adapter sequences, together with Illumina sample barcodes, were added in two successive PCR steps. Sequencing of the TCR alpha and beta cDNA libraries was done on the Illumina HiSeq platform using custom primers. Per the source publication's procedure: Unique molecular identifiers were extracted from raw reads with MiGEC, and CDR3 positions were determined with MiXCR. Recombination models were inferred per individual with the repgenHMM and IGoR tools using an EM algorithm. The tcR package in R was used for shared clonotype analysis, with sharing normalized by the product of cloneset sizes. To study raw recombination free of thymic and clonal selection effects, out-of-frame nonproductive sequences were analyzed. TCRdb trimmed the raw reads at Q25, called clones with MiXCR and kept productive beta chains. Rows are combined by CDR3 protein, so each entry shows the most common genes and DNA. These V and J calls rely on TCRdb rather than the paper's analysis. The sample table shows 700,000 to 950,000 distinct CDR3 sequences, and more than 9% are seen once. Around 1.5% of the sample belongs to the ten largest clones.

All donors were healthy Caucasians. Three pairs of female monozygotic twins, all aged about 18 to 30 years, made up the twin cohort. Peripheral blood mononuclear cells were the source from which RNA for the TCR libraries was isolated. This clonotype has just a few counts. Its target antigen remains unknown. No base qualities exist here, and no much larger clone lies one base off it. What the work shows at the level of the full study, not this receptor alone: Because the same donors could not be followed over many years, the conclusions depended on cross-sectional statistical analysis. Zero-insertion analyses could be partly confounded by invariant T cells such as MAIT and iNKT, although diverse VJ usage argued against such confounding for most clonotypes. Compared with coincidental sharing between unrelated individuals, out-of-frame TCR alpha sequences shared between twins showed an excess of sequences with low generation probability. A weaker excess of twin sharing was found in beta out-of-frame sequences because the signal-to-noise ratio was lowered by fewer shared sequences. In monozygotic twins, out-of-frame TCR alpha sharing was systematically underestimated by recombination models, although the models agreed with sharing between unrelated individuals. Abundant cord blood beta clonotypes had fewer insertions, young adult naive repertoires showed a similar but weaker trend, and memory repertoires showed no such trend.

For CDR1 and CDR2, the germline V gene lists SQVTM and ANQGSEA. Inclusive of the bounding cysteine and phenylalanine, the CDR3 is 12 residues long. Only the CDR3 DNA stays, 36 bases, in frame from base 1. At the junction V is shortened by 7 bases and J by 0 bases; bases outside the gene matches: 2. The data were also submitted as part of a second study, on yellow fever vaccine responses in identical twins. Looking at the second paper: According to the authors, in identical twins the way T cells responded to vaccination appeared partly convergent and partly personalized. The study precisely tracked vaccine-responding T cell clones in identical twins.

The clonotype comes from a woman in her late teens or twenties in good health. Sequencing was performed on PBMCs. The chain was built from TRBV29-1 and TRBJ2-5, and TRBD1 aligns with 7 junction nucleotides. At the DNA level, the sequence is TGCAGCGGTACAGGGGACCAAGAGACCCAGTACTTC. Translated, it reads CSGTGDQETQYF.